Listed below are T cell receptor beta chains from one sample, sequenced in a study of blood T cell repertoires in COVID-19. Profiling relied on immunoSEQ multiplex PCR, and the TCRdb table lists in-frame clones only, not all of them. The table includes a few hundred thousand clones, roughly 91% detected once. The sequencing sample was made of peripheral blood. These receptors came from a man in his fifties with active or convalescent COVID-19. CDR3s include the opening cysteine and the closing phenylalanine or tryptophan. D genes are given only for firm matches. Not every row has a clone size; where given, it reads once, few, many or a size class.

J gene,D gene,clone size,V gene,CDR3 DNA,CDR3 protein
TRBJ1-2,TRBD1,-,TRBV6-5,TGTGCCAGCAGCGGATTCAGGGGGCGACACTATGGCTACACCTTC,CASSGFRGRHYGYTF
TRBJ1-2,-,-,TRBV20-1,TGCAGTGCTAGTGACCCCCCGTATGGCTACACCTTC,CSASDPPYGYTF
TRBJ1-1,-,-,TRBV9,TGTGCCAGCAGCGTAGAGGGGGTGAACACTGAAGCTTTCTTT,CASSVEGVNTEAFF
TRBJ1-2,TRBD1,-,TRBV24-1,TGTGCCACCAGGGGGGACAGGGAGGATTATGGCTACACCTTC,CATRGDREDYGYTF
TRBJ1-1,-,once,TRBV28,TGTGCCAGCAGTCCAATTACCCGAGGCACTGAAGCTTTCTTT,CASSPITRGTEAFF
TRBJ1-3,-,once,TRBV7-2,TGTGCCAGCAGCTCTTCAGGGGGAAACACCATATATTTT,CASSSSGGNTIYF
TRBJ1-1,-,-,TRBV28,TGTGCCAGCAGTTCTCCCAATACAGGGCGGGTTAGTTCTGAAGCTTTCTTT,CASSSPNTGRVSSEAFF
TRBJ2-7,-,-,TRBV5-1,TGCGCCAGCAGCGCTTGGAGGGTACCCTCCTACGAGCAGTACTTC,CASSAWRVPSYEQYF
TRBJ2-4,TRBD1,-,TRBV18,TGTGCCAGCTCACCCGGGACAGGGCAAAAACCAGCCAAAAACATTCAGTACTTC,CASSPGTGQKPAKNIQYF
TRBJ2-1,TRBD2,-,TRBV11-2,TGTGCCAGCAGCTTAGAACTAGCGGGAGGGAGCTCCTACAATGAGCAGTTCTTC,CASSLELAGGSSYNEQFF
TRBJ2-1,TRBD2,-,TRBV2,TGTGCCAGCCTGGGACTAGCCAGGGGGCAGTTCTTC,CASLGLARGQFF
TRBJ2-7,TRBD1,once,TRBV30,TGTGCCTGCTTGATCGAGGACAGGCCGATTGACGAGCAGTACTTC,CACLIEDRPIDEQYF
TRBJ2-5,TRBD1,-,TRBV5-4,TGTGCCAGCAGCCCGTCCGGGACAGGGAGAGAGACCCAGTACTTC,CASSPSGTGRETQYF
TRBJ1-3,-,-,TRBV3-1/TRBV3-2,TGTGCCAGCGCCGACAGGTCCTACTCTGGAAACACCATATATTTT,CASADRSYSGNTIYF
TRBJ1-1,TRBD1,-,TRBV11-2,TGTGCCAGCAGCTTATTTGGTCAGACAGGGAAGACTGAAGCTTTCTTT,CASSLFGQTGKTEAFF
TRBJ1-4,-,once,TRBV30,TGTGCCCGGAGTGTGGGAGGGGGTAATGAAAAACTGTTTTTT,CARSVGGGNEKLFF
TRBJ1-1,-,once,TRBV18,TGTGCCAGCTCACCACGAGAAGGGGCGGGAACTGAAGCTTTCTTT,CASSPREGAGTEAFF
TRBJ1-5,-,few,TRBV12-3/TRBV12-4,TGTGCCAGCAGCTCCATCCTGAGGCCCCAGCATTTT,CASSSILRPQHF
TRBJ1-2,-,-,TRBV10-3,TGTGCCATCAGTGAGGGGATTTTACAGGGACGGGCCTATGGCTACACCTTC,CAISEGILQGRAYGYTF
TRBJ1-6,-,-,TRBV7-3,TGTGCCAGCAGCCAGAACAGGGTGACTAATTCACCCCTCCACTTT,CASSQNRVTNSPLHF
TRBJ1-6,-,-,TRBV7-9,TGTGCCAGCAGCTTTCGACAGAGCTCCTATAATTCACCCCTCCACTTT,CASSFRQSSYNSPLHF
TRBJ1-5,-,-,TRBV7-9,TGTGCCAGCAGCCCCAATAGCAATCAGCCCCAGCATTTT,CASSPNSNQPQHF
TRBJ1-6,-,-,TRBV6-2/TRBV6-3,TGTGCCAGCAGTAACCACCCCGACAGGTATAATTCACCCCTCCACTTT,CASSNHPDRYNSPLHF
TRBJ1-2,TRBD1,-,TRBV7-2,TGTGCCAGCAGCTTAGTCCCGGACAGGGCGGGCTACACCTTC,CASSLVPDRAGYTF
TRBJ2-2,-,-,TRBV18,TGTGCCAGCTCCTCGGCGGCAGGGGCGAACACCGGGGAGCTGTTTTTT,CASSSAAGANTGELFF
TRBJ1-5,-,-,TRBV7-8,TGTGCCAGCAGCCCCTACGAGTTGAGGGGCAATCAGCCCCAGCATTTT,CASSPYELRGNQPQHF
TRBJ2-7,-,-,TRBV7-8,TGTGCCAGCAGCCGGACGGGGGATACCTACGAGCAGTACTTC,CASSRTGDTYEQYF
TRBJ1-1,-,-,TRBV4-1,TGCGCCAGCAGCCAAGAACGCGGGGCACTTGAAGCTTTCTTT,CASSQERGALEAFF
TRBJ2-2,-,few,TRBV9,TGTGCCAGCAGCGTAGATAACGGGGAGCTGTTTTTT,CASSVDNGELFF
TRBJ1-2,TRBD1,-,TRBV10-3,TGTGCCATCAGTCTGGGACAGGGGAACTATGGCTACACCTTC,CAISLGQGNYGYTF
TRBJ1-1,-,once,TRBV6-6,TGTGCCAGCAGTTTGACAGAGAACACTGAAGCTTTCTTT,CASSLTENTEAFF
TRBJ2-7,TRBD1,-,TRBV5-6,TGTGCCAGCAGACCCGGGACAGGGTACCACGAGCAGTACTTC,CASRPGTGYHEQYF
TRBJ1-1,TRBD1,-,TRBV4-2,TGTGCCAGCAGCCAAGGTGGGAACAGGGGGCTCACTGAAGCTTTCTTT,CASSQGGNRGLTEAFF
TRBJ1-6,TRBD1,-,TRBV6-5,TGTGCCAGCAGGGCCGGGACAGTTAATTCACCCCTCCACTTT,CASRAGTVNSPLHF
TRBJ1-5,-,-,TRBV19,TGTGCCAGTAGTATTTCAAGGGCCGACTATAGCAATCAGCCCCAGCATTTT,CASSISRADYSNQPQHF
TRBJ2-7,-,-,TRBV28,TGTGCCAGCAGTTCTCTGGTGACAATGTATGACTACGAGCAGTACTTC,CASSSLVTMYDYEQYF
TRBJ1-4,-,-,TRBV30,TGTGCCTGGAGTTCCTCCAGGACAGACCTTTGGGGAAAACTGTTTTTT,CAWSSSRTDLWGKLFF
TRBJ1-1,TRBD1,-,TRBV5-1,TGCGCCAGCAGTCTAACAGGGGGCACTGAAGCTTTCTTT,CASSLTGGTEAFF
TRBJ2-1,TRBD2,-,TRBV10-2,TGCGCCAGCGTAGGACTAGCGGGATCCTACAATGAGCAGTTCTTC,CASVGLAGSYNEQFF
TRBJ2-7,TRBD1,-,TRBV5-6,TGTGCCAGCAGTTACGGACAGGGGGCCTTCTACGAGCAGTACTTC,CASSYGQGAFYEQYF
TRBJ1-4,-,few,TRBV6-6,TGTGCCAGCAGTTACGGGGGGAATGAAAAACTGTTTTTT,CASSYGGNEKLFF